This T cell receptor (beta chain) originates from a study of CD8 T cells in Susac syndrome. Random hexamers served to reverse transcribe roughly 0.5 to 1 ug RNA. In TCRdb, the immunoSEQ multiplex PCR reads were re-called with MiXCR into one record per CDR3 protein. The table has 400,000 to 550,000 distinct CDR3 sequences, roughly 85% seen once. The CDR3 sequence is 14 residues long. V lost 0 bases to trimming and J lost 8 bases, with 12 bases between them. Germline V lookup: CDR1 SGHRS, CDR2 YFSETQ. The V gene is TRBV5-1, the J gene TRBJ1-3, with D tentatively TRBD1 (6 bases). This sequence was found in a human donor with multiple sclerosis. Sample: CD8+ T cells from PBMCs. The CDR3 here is CASSLDRAGHTIYF. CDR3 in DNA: TGCGCCAGCAGCTTGGACAGGGCCGGCCACACCATATATTTT. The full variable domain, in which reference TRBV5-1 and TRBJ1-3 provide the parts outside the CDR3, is KAGVTQTPRYLIKTRGQQVTLSCSPISGHRSVSWYQQTPGQGLQFLFEYFSETQRNKGNFPGRFSGRQFSNSRSEMNVSTLELGDSALYLCASSLDRAGHTIYFGEGSWLTVV.